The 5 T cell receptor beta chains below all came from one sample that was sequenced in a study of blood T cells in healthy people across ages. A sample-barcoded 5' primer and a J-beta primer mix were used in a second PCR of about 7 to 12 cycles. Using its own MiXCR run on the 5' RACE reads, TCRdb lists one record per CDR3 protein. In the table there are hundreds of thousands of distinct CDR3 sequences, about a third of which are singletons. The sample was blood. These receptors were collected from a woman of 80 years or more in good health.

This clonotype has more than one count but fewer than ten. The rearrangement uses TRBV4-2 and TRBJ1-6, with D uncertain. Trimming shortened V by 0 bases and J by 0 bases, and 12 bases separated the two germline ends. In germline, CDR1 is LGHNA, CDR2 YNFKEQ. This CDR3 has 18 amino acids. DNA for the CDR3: TGTGCCAGCAGCCAAGATTTGAGGGTGAGCTCCTATAATTCACCCCTCCACTTT. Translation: CASSQDLRVSSYNSPLHF.

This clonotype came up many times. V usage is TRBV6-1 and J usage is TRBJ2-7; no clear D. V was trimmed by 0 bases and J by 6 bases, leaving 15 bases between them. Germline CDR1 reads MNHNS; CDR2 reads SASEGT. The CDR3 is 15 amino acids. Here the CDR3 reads CASSEASPGTGEQYF. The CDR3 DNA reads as TGTGCCAGCAGTGAAGCTTCTCCGGGCACGGGCGAGCAGTACTTC.

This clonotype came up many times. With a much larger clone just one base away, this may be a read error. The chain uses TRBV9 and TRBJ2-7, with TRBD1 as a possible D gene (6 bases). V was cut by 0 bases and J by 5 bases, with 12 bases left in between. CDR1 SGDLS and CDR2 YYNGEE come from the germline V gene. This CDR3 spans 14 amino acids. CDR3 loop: CASSVEGRGNEQYF. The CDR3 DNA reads TGTGCCAGCAGCGTAGAGGGCAGGGGCAACGAGCAGTACTTC.

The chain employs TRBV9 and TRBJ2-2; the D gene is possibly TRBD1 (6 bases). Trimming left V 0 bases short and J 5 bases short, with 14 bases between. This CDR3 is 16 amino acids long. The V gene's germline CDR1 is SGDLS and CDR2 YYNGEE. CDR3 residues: CASSVAQGSGTGELFF. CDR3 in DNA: TGTGCCAGCAGCGTAGCACAGGGCTCCGGGACCGGGGAGCTGTTTTTT.

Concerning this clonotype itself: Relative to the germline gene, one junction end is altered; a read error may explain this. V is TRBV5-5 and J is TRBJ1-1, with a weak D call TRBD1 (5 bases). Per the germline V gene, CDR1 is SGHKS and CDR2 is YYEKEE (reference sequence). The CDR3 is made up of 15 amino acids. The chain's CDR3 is CASSPAGLPNTEVFF. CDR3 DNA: TGTGCCAGCAGCCCGGCGGGACTCCCGAACACTGAAGTTTTCTTT. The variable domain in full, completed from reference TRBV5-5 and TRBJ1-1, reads DAGVTQSPTHLIKTRGQQVTLRCSPISGHKSVSWYQQVLGQGPQFIFQYYEKEERGRGNFPDRFSARQFPNYSSELNVNALLLGDSALYLCASSPAGLPNTEVFFGQGTRLTVV.